A selection of T cell receptor beta chains follows, all from one sample in a study of T-cell reconstitution after alpha-beta-depleted transplantation in children. Using its own MiXCR run on the PCR reads, TCRdb lists one record per CDR3 protein. Counted here are roughly 590,000 distinct CDR3 sequences, 16% occurring once; the ten biggest clones make up 0.9% to 1.2%. The source was PBMCs from the stem cell graft donor, collected from the stem cell graft. The receptors originated from a human donor who donated a stem cell graft to a child with acute myeloid leukemia. Both conserved end residues are part of each CDR3. The order of the fields is J gene, clone size, V gene, D gene, CDR3 DNA, CDR3 protein. A D gene is named only where the DNA matches it firmly. Part of the rows lack a size; the others show once, few, many or a class for expanded clones.

J: TRBJ2-3; size: many; V: TRBV20-1; D: -; DNA: TGCAGTGCTACCCGGGACAGCACAGATACGCAGTATTTT; CDR3: CSATRDSTDTQYF
J: TRBJ1-1; size: -; V: TRBV7-9; D: -; DNA: TGTGCCAGCAGCTTCGGACGGGGGATGAACACTGAAGCTTTCTTT; CDR3: CASSFGRGMNTEAFF
J: TRBJ2-2; size: -; V: TRBV7-7; D: -; DNA: TGTGCCAGCAGCGTAAGACGGGGGCTGAGGGGGACCGGGGAGCTGTTTTTT; CDR3: CASSVRRGLRGTGELFF
J: TRBJ1-3; size: -; V: TRBV29-1; D: TRBD1; DNA: TGCAGCGTTCAACAGGGGGCTGGAAACACCATATATTTT; CDR3: CSVQQGAGNTIYF
J: TRBJ1-4; size: few; V: TRBV4-2; D: -; DNA: TGTGCCAGCAGCCAAGCCGGCGATTTTGGTGAAAAACTGTTTTTT; CDR3: CASSQAGDFGEKLFF
J: TRBJ2-5; size: few; V: TRBV4-3; D: -; DNA: TGCGCCAGCAGCCAAGATCAGTCTGGTGGGGTCGGGGCCCAGTACTTC; CDR3: CASSQDQSGGVGAQYF
J: TRBJ1-2; size: many; V: TRBV20-1; D: TRBD1; DNA: TGCAGTGTCGAATCCGGGACAGCGAGATATGGCTACACCTTC; CDR3: CSVESGTARYGYTF
J: TRBJ1-1; size: many; V: TRBV29-1; D: TRBD1; DNA: TGCAGCGTTGAAGACCCGGGGACAGTGAACACTGAAGCTTTCTTT; CDR3: CSVEDPGTVNTEAFF
J: TRBJ1-1; size: -; V: TRBV7-9; D: -; DNA: TGTGCCAGCAGCGTCACCAGGGCCTCGAACACTGAAGCTTTCTTT; CDR3: CASSVTRASNTEAFF
J: TRBJ2-5; size: few; V: TRBV6-1; D: -; DNA: TGTGCCAGCAGTACCCCCGGGGAGCGGCGAGAGACCCAGTACTTC; CDR3: CASSTPGERRETQYF
J: TRBJ1-2; size: -; V: TRBV20-1; D: TRBD1; DNA: TGCAGTGCCCCTGGGACAGGTGGCGGGACCCACTATGGCTACACCTTC; CDR3: CSAPGTGGGTHYGYTF
J: TRBJ1-4; size: -; V: TRBV4-1; D: TRBD1; DNA: TGCGCCAGCAGCCAAGTGACCGGGACAGCCAATAATGAAAAACTGTTTTTT; CDR3: CASSQVTGTANNEKLFF
J: TRBJ1-1; size: -; V: TRBV28; D: -; DNA: TGTGCCAGCAGGTCGGGCAGGGTGGCTGAAGCTTTCTTT; CDR3: CASRSGRVAEAFF
J: TRBJ1-1; size: many; V: TRBV20-1; D: -; DNA: TGCAGTGCTAGTGGGGCGGGTGGCACTGAAGCTTTCTTT; CDR3: CSASGAGGTEAFF
J: TRBJ2-2; size: few; V: TRBV15; D: TRBD1; DNA: TGTGCCACCAACCGGGACAGGGAAGGCGGGGAGCTGTTTTTT; CDR3: CATNRDREGGELFF
J: TRBJ2-7; size: -; V: TRBV7-2; D: TRBD1; DNA: TGTGCCAGCAGCCCAAGTGTGGACAGGGTTTACGAGCAGTACTTC; CDR3: CASSPSVDRVYEQYF
J: TRBJ2-3; size: few; V: TRBV6-2/TRBV6-3; D: -; DNA: TGTGCCAGCAGTTATCATAGGAGGGATACGCAGTATTTT; CDR3: CASSYHRRDTQYF
J: TRBJ2-3; size: -; V: TRBV7-2; D: TRBD2; DNA: TGTGCCAGCAGCGCTTTAGCGGGGGGGCCGACGGGTACGCAGTATTTT; CDR3: CASSALAGGPTGTQYF
J: TRBJ1-1; size: -; V: TRBV6-5; D: -; DNA: TGTGCCAGCAGTTACTCGGGGGGAGGAAAGGCTTTCTTT; CDR3: CASSYSGGGKAFF
J: TRBJ1-3; size: many; V: TRBV20-1; D: -; DNA: TGCAGTGCTAGAGGACACCTGGGAAACACCATATATTTT; CDR3: CSARGHLGNTIYF
J: TRBJ2-3; size: many; V: TRBV6-1; D: -; DNA: TGTGCCAGCATAAGTAAACAGGGTAGCACAGATACGCAGTATTTT; CDR3: CASISKQGSTDTQYF
J: TRBJ2-1; size: few; V: TRBV5-1; D: -; DNA: TGCGCCAGCAGCTTGGGTGGGACGGCGGGTGAGCAGTTCTTC; CDR3: CASSLGGTAGEQFF
J: TRBJ2-1; size: many; V: TRBV12-3/TRBV12-4; D: TRBD1; DNA: TGTGCCAGCAGCTTGACAGGGGGAACCTACAATGAGCAGTTCTTC; CDR3: CASSLTGGTYNEQFF
J: TRBJ1-1; size: few; V: TRBV28; D: TRBD1; DNA: TGTGCCAGCAGGGAAACAGGGACAGGAAACACTGAAGCTTTCTTT; CDR3: CASRETGTGNTEAFF
J: TRBJ1-5; size: few; V: TRBV25-1; D: -; DNA: TGTGCCAGCAGGGTTGCGAGGGCAGTGGATCAGCCCCAGCATTTT; CDR3: CASRVARAVDQPQHF
J: TRBJ1-1; size: -; V: TRBV20-1; D: TRBD1; DNA: TGCAGTGCTAACCCTCTAACAGGGGGCAGGGAAGCTTTCTTT; CDR3: CSANPLTGGREAFF
J: TRBJ1-2; size: few; V: TRBV20-1; D: -; DNA: TGCAGTGCTAGTCCGGGGGCCGGGCACTATGGCTACACCTTC; CDR3: CSASPGAGHYGYTF
J: TRBJ1-5; size: many; V: TRBV2; D: -; DNA: TGTGCCAGCAGTGAACAAGCACTGCAGCCCCAGCATTTT; CDR3: CASSEQALQPQHF
J: TRBJ2-2; size: many; V: TRBV29-1; D: -; DNA: TGCAGCGTTGACGCACCGAACACCGGGGAGCTGTTTTTT; CDR3: CSVDAPNTGELFF
J: TRBJ1-3; size: many; V: TRBV7-2; D: -; DNA: TGTGCCAGCAGCTTACGGGCCGCGTCTGGAAACACCATATATTTT; CDR3: CASSLRAASGNTIYF
J: TRBJ1-1; size: -; V: TRBV6-4; D: TRBD1; DNA: TGTGCCAGCACCGGACAGGGGAACACTGAAGCTTTCTTT; CDR3: CASTGQGNTEAFF
J: TRBJ1-1; size: -; V: TRBV7-2; D: TRBD1; DNA: TGTGCCAGCAGCTTGGGACAGGGGGCACTTTGGACTGAAGCTTTCTTT; CDR3: CASSLGQGALWTEAFF
J: TRBJ1-1; size: many; V: TRBV5-6; D: TRBD1; DNA: TGTGCCAGCAGCTTTAGGACCGGGACAGCGAACACTGAAGCTTTCTTT; CDR3: CASSFRTGTANTEAFF
J: TRBJ1-2; size: -; V: TRBV30; D: -; DNA: TGTGCCTGGAGTGTACTGTACAGGGAAATGGGCTACACCTTC; CDR3: CAWSVLYREMGYTF
J: TRBJ2-1; size: few; V: TRBV20-1; D: TRBD2; DNA: TGCAGTGCTAGAGATCCGACTAGCGGGGTCTCCTACAATGAGCAGTTCTTC; CDR3: CSARDPTSGVSYNEQFF
J: TRBJ2-1; size: many; V: TRBV7-2; D: TRBD1; DNA: TGTGCCAGCAGCTTAACGACAGGGGCCTACAATGAGCAGTTCTTC; CDR3: CASSLTTGAYNEQFF